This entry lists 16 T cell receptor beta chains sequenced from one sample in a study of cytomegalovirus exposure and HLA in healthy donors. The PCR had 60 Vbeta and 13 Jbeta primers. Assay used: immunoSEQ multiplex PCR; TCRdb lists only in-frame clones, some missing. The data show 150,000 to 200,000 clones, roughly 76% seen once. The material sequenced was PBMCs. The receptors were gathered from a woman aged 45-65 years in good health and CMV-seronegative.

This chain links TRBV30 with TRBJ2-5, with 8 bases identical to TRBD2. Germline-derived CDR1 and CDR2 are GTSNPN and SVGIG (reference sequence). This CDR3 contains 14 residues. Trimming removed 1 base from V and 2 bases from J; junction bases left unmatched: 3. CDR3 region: CAWSATSGQETQYF. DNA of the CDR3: TGTGCCTGGAGTGCCACTAGCGGACAAGAGACCCAGTACTTC.

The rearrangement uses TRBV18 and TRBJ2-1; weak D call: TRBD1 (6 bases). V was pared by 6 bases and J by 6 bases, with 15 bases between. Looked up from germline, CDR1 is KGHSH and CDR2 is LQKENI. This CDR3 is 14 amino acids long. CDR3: CASSPWDTFNEQFF. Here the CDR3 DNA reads TGTGCCAGCTCCCCCTGGGACACATTCAATGAGCAGTTCTTC.

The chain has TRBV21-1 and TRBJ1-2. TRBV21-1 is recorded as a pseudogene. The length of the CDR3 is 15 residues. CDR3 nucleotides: TGTGCCAGCAGCAGCACCACTACCGGAAGCTATGGCTACACCTTC. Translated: CASSSTTTGSYGYTF.

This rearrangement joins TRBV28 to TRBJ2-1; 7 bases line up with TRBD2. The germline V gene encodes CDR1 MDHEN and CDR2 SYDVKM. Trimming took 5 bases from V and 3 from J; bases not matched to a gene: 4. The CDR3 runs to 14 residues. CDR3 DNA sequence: TGTGCCAGCAGTCTGGGGGGGAACTACAATGAGCAGTTCTTC. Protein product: CASSLGGNYNEQFF. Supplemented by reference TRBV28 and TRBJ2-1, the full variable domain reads DVKVTQSSRYLVKRTGEKVFLECVQDMDHENMFWYRQDPGLGLRLIYFSYDVKMKEKGDIPEGYSVSREKKERFSLILESASTNQTSMYLCASSLGGNYNEQFFGPGTRLTVL.

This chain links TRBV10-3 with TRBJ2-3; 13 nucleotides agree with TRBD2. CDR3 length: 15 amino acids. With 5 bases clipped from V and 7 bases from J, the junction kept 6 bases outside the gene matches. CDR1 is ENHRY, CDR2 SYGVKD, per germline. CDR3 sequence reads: CAISLGLAGAYTQYF. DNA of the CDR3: TGTGCCATCAGTCTAGGACTAGCGGGGGCATATACGCAGTATTTT.

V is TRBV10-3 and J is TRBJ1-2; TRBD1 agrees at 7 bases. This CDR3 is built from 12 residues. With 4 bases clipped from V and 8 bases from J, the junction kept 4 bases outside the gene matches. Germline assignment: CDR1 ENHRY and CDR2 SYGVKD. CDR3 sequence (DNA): TGTGCCATCAGTGGGACAGGTTGGGGCTACACCTTC. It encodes CAISGTGWGYTF.

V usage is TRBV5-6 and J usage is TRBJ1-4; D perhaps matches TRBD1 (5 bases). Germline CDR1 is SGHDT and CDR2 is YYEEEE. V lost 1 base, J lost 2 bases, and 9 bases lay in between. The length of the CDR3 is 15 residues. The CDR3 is CASSLMGGTNEKLFF. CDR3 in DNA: TGTGCCAGCAGCTTGATGGGGGGGACTAATGAAAAACTGTTTTTT.

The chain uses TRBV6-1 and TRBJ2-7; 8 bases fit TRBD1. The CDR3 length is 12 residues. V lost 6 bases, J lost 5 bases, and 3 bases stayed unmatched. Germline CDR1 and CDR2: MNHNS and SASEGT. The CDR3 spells CASRTGEDEQYF. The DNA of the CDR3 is TGTGCCAGCAGGACAGGGGAGGACGAGCAGTACTTC.

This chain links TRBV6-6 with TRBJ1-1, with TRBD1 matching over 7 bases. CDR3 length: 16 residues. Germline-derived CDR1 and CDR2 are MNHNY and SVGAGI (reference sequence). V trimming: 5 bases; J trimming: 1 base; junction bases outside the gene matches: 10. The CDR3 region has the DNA TGTGCCAGCAGTCCTCCTCCGGGACAGAAGAACACTGAAGCTTTCTTT. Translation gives CASSPPPGQKNTEAFF.

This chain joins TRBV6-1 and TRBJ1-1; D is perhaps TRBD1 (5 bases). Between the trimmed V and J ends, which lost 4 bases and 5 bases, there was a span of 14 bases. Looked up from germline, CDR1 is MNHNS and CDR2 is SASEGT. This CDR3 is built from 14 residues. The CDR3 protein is CASSAGQGGTEAFF. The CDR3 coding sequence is TGTGCCAGCAGTGCGGGGCAGGGAGGGACTGAAGCTTTCTTT.

The CDR3, as DNA: TGTGCCACCAGCAGTCCCCGGGACAGGGGCACCGGGAGCAATCAGCCCCAGCATTTT. Translated, it gives CATSSPRDRGTGSNQPQHF. The gene calls are TRBV15 and TRBJ1-5; 10 bases align to TRBD1. The CDR3 runs to 19 residues. Losses at the gene ends were 3 bases for V and 1 base for J; bases not matched to a gene: 12. Germline V lookup: CDR1 LNHNV, CDR2 YYDKDF (reference sequence).

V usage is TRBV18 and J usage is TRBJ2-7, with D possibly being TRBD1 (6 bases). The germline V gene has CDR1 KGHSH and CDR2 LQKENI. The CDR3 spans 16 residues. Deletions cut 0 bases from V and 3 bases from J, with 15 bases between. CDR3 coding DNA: TGTGCCAGCTCACCACCTTCAAGGCAGGGGTTCTACGAGCAGTACTTC. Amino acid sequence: CASSPPSRQGFYEQYF.

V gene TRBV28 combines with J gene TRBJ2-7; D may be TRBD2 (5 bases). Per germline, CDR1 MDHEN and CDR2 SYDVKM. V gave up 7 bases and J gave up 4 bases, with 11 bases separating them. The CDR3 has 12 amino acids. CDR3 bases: TGTGCCAGCAATGGGAGCGGATACGAGCAGTACTTC. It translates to CASNGSGYEQYF. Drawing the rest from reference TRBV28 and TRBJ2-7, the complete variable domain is DVKVTQSSRYLVKRTGEKVFLECVQDMDHENMFWYRQDPGLGLRLIYFSYDVKMKEKGDIPEGYSVSREKKERFSLILESASTNQTSMYLCASNGSGYEQYFGPGTRLTVT.

The DNA for the CDR3 is TGTGCCAGCGGTGATGACAGGCAACGGTATCTGAACACTGAAGCTTTCTTT. Residues: CASGDDRQRYLNTEAFF. This sequence joins TRBV5-6 and TRBJ1-1; D is possibly TRBD1 (6 bases). There are 17 residues in the CDR3. The germline gives CDR1 SGHDT, CDR2 YYEEEE. Trimming left V 7 bases short and J 0 bases short, with 22 bases between.

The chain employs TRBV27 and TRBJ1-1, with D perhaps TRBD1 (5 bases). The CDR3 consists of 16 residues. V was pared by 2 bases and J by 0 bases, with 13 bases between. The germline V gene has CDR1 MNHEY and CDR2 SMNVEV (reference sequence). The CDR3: CASSLRGQGLNTEAFF. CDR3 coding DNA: TGTGCCAGCAGTTTAAGGGGCCAGGGCCTGAACACTGAAGCTTTCTTT.

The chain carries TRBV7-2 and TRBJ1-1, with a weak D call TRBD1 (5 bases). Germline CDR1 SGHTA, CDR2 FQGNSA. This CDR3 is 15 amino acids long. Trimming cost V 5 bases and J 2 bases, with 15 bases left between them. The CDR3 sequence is CASSPREGRNTEAFF. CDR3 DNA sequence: TGTGCCAGCAGCCCTAGGGAGGGGCGAAACACTGAAGCTTTCTTT. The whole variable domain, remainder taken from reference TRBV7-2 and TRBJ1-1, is GAGVSQSPSNKVTEKGKDVELRCDPISGHTALYWYRQSLGQGLEFLIYFQGNSAPDKSGLPSDRFSAERTGGSVSTLTIQRTQQEDSAVYLCASSPREGRNTEAFFGQGTRLTVV.